This T cell receptor (beta chain) was captured in a study of blood T cell repertoires in COVID-19. CDR1 and CDR2 (germline): MNHNY, SVGAGI (reference sequence). The CDR3 covers 14 residues. V was pared by 4 bases and J by 7 bases, with 14 bases between. Sequenced by immunoSEQ multiplex PCR; TCRdb stores in-frame clones only, minus some. The sample records 140,000 or so clones, about nine tenths being singletons. The sequence was collected from a woman older than 75 with acute or convalescent COVID-19. The source material was peripheral blood. This chain links TRBV6-6 with TRBJ1-5, with no clear D. This CDR3 is CASSSEYGRQPQHF. The CDR3 DNA sequence: TGTGCCAGCAGTTCGGAGTATGGCCGACAGCCCCAGCATTTT.